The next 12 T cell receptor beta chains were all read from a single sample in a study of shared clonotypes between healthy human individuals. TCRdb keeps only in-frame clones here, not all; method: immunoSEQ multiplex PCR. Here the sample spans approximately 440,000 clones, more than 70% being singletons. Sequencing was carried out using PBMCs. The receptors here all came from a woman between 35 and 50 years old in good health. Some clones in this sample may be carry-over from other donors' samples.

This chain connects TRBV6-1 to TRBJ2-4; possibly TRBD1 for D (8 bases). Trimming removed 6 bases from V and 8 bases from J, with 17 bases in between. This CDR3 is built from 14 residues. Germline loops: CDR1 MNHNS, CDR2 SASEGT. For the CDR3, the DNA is TGTGCCAGCAGGGATACAGGGGGAGGGGACATTCAGTACTTC. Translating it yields CASRDTGGGDIQYF.

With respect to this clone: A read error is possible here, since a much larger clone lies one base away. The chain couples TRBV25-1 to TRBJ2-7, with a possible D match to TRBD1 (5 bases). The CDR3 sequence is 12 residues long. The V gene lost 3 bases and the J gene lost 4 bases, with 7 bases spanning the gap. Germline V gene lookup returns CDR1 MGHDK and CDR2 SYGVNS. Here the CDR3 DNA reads TGTGCCAGCAGTGACCAGGGATACGAGCAGTACTTC. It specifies CASSDQGYEQYF.

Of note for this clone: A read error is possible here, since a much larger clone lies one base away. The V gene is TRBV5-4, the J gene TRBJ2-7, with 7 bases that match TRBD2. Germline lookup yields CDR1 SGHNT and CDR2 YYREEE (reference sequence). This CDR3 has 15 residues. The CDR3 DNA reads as TGTACCAGCAGCTCCCCGGGACTATCCTCCTACGAGCAGTACTTC. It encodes CTSSSPGLSSYEQYF.

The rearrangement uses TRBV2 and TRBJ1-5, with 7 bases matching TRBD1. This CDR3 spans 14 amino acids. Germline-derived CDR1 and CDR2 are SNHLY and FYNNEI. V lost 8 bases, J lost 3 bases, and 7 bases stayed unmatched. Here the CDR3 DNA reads TGTGCCAGCGGCGACAGGGAGAACAATCAGCCCCAGCATTTT. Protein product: CASGDRENNQPQHF. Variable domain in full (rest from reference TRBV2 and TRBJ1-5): EPEVTQTPSHQVTQMGQEVILRCVPISNHLYFYWYRQILGQKVEFLVSFYNNEISEKSEIFDDQFSVERPDGSNFTLKIRSTKLEDSAMYFCASGDRENNQPQHFGDGTRLSIL.

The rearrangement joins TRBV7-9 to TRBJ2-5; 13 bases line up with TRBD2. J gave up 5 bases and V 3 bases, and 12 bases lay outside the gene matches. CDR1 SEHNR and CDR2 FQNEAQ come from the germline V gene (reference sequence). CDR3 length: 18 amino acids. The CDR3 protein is CASSFGKLAGGDQETQYF. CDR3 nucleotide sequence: TGTGCCAGCAGCTTTGGGAAACTAGCGGGAGGGGATCAGGAGACCCAGTACTTC.

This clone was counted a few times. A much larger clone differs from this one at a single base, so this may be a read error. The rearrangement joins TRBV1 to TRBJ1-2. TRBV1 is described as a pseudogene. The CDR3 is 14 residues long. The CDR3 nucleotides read TGCACCACCACACTAAGAGGGCGGCCCTGTGGCTGCACCTTC. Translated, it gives CTTTLRGRPCGCTF.

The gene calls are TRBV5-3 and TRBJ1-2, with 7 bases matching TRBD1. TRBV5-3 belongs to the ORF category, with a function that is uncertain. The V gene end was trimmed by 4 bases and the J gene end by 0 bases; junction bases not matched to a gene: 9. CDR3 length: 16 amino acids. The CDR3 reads CARSTSRTGTNYGYTF. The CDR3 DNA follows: TGTGCCAGAAGCACTTCAAGGACAGGAACTAACTATGGCTACACCTTC.

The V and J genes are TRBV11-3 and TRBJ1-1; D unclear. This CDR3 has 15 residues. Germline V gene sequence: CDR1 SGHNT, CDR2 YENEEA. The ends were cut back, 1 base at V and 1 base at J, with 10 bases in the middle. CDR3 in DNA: TGTGCCAGCAGCTTAGGGGGAGGGCCGAACACTGAAGCTTTCTTT. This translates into CASSLGGGPNTEAFF.

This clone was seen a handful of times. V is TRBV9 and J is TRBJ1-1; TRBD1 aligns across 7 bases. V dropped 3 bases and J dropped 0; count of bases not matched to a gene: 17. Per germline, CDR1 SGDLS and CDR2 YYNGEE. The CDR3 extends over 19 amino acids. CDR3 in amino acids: CASSGDPRRDSLVNTEAFF. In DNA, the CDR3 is TGTGCCAGCAGCGGAGACCCTCGCCGGGACAGTCTCGTGAACACTGAAGCTTTCTTT.

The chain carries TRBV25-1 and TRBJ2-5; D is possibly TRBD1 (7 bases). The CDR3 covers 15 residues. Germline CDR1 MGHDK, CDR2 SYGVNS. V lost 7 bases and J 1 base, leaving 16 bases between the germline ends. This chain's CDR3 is CASNGAGTAQETQYF. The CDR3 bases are TGTGCCAGCAACGGGGCGGGGACAGCCCAAGAGACCCAGTACTTC.

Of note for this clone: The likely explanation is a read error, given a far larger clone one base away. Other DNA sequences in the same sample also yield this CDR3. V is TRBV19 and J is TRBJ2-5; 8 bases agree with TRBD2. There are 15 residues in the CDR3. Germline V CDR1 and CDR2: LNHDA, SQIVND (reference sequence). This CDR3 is CASRGVGRAQETQYF. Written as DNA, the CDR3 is TGCGCCAGTAGAGGGGTCGGGAGGGCCCAAGAGACCCAGTACTTC.

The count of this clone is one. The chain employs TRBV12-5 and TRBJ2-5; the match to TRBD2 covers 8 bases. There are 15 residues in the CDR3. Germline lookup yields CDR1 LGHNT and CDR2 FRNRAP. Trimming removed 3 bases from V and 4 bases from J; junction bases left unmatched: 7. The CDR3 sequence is CASGLAGAPPETQYF. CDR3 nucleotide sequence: TGTGCTAGTGGTTTAGCGGGAGCTCCACCAGAGACCCAGTACTTC.